What follows are 8 T cell receptor beta chains derived from one specimen sequenced in a study of tumor and adjacent non-tumor tissue in lung cancer. Three rounds of nested PCR, following a modified ARM-PCR protocol, produced the TCRbeta library. TCRdb used MiXCR to reprocess the multiplex PCR reads, holding one entry per CDR3 protein. The repertoire has more than 75,000 distinct CDR3 sequences, around 70% of them found once; the top ten carry roughly 13%. No cell sorting was done before RNA was extracted from the tissue. The sample was lung tumor tissue. These receptors came from a woman in her seventies with non-small cell lung cancer.

This clonotype was seen ten or more times. V gene TRBV28 combines with J gene TRBJ2-2, with TRBD1 matching 11 bases. With V trimmed by 5 bases and J by 7 bases, 9 bases remained unmatched. CDR3 length: 16 amino acids. Germline lookup yields CDR1 MDHEN and CDR2 SYDVKM. CDR3 bases: TGTGCCAGCAGTCCCTCCGGACAGGGGGCTTACGGGGAGCTGTTTTTT. Its translation: CASSPSGQGAYGELFF.

Ten or more counts support this clonotype. The rearrangement uses TRBV12-3 or TRBV12-4 and TRBJ2-7; D possibly matches TRBD1 or TRBD2 (5 bases each). The CDR3 length is 14 residues. With 6 bases removed from V and 3 bases from J, the gap between germline ends came to 15 bases. CDR3 residues: CASRTGTEGYEQYF. The DNA of the CDR3 is TGTGCCAGCAGAACCGGGACGGAAGGCTACGAGCAGTACTTC.

In regard to this clonotype: The CDR3 does not end in the conserved phenylalanine or tryptophan, so this is likely a read error. CDR3 residues: CASSLDNLVTGADNNEQFI. The CDR3 nucleotides are TGTGCCAGCAGCTTAGATAACTTGGTGACGGGGGCCGATAACAATGAGCAGTTCATC. The V gene is TRBV11-2, the J gene TRBJ2-1; either TRBD1 or TRBD2 may fit D (6 bases each). Germline V lookup: CDR1 SGHAT, CDR2 FQNNGV. Trimming left V 0 bases short and J 5 bases short, with 23 bases between. The CDR3 runs to 19 residues.

A few counts support this clonotype. At one of its ends the junction is not consistent with the germline gene, which may arise from a read error. This chain links TRBV10-3 with TRBJ2-2, with TRBD1 matching 7 bases. The CDR3 has 16 residues. Germline values: CDR1 ENHRY, CDR2 SYGVKD. The CDR3 loop is CAISESGTGVTRELFF. For the CDR3, the DNA is TGTGCCATCAGTGAGTCGGGTACAGGGGTCACCAGGGAGCTGTTTTTT.

This clonotype has ten or more counts. The chain joins TRBV28 to TRBJ2-1; D gene ambiguous. Trimming left V 4 bases short and J 12 bases short, with 16 bases between. The CDR3 is made up of 13 amino acids. Germline lookup yields CDR1 MDHEN and CDR2 SYDVKM. The CDR3 is CASSSTLRVGQFF. The CDR3 nucleotides read TGTGCCAGCAGTTCGACGTTACGCGTCGGGCAGTTCTTC.

As to this clonotype: A read error may produce the germline difference seen at one junction end. The chain is built from TRBV4-2 and TRBJ2-1; D may match TRBD1 or TRBD2 (5 bases each). The CDR3 sequence is 15 residues long. Germline CDR1 and CDR2: LGHNA and YNFKEQ. This CDR3 reads CASSEDGTENNEQFF. Here the CDR3 DNA reads TGTGCCAGCAGCGAAGATGGGACGGAGAACAATGAGCAGTTTTTC.

Regarding this clonotype: Compared with germline, one end of the junction differs, possibly owing to a read error. The chain carries TRBV28 and TRBJ2-2; a possible D gene is TRBD1 (7 bases). The CDR3 has 11 amino acids. The germline V gene has CDR1 MDHEN and CDR2 SYDVKM. This CDR3 is CASNSRGELFF. CDR3 coding DNA: TGTGCCAGCAATTCCAGGGGGGAACTGTTTTTT. Complete variable domain (other parts from reference TRBV28 and TRBJ2-2): DVKVTQSSRYLVKRTGEKVFLECVQDMDHENMFWYRQDPGLGLRLIYFSYDVKMKEKGDIPEGYSVSREKKERFSLILESASTNQTSMYLCASNSRGELFFGEGSRLTVL.

As for this clonotype: A junction boundary mismatches the germline segment, possibly from a read error. The J gene is TRBJ1-1, the V gene TRBV12-3 or TRBV12-4; 7 bases agree with TRBD1. The length of the CDR3 is 17 residues. In DNA, the CDR3 is TGTGCCGGCAGTTTTGGGGACAGATATCACATGAACACTGAAGCCTTCTTT. Amino acid sequence: CAGSFGDRYHMNTEAFF.